Sequencing of this T cell receptor (beta chain) was carried out in a study of blood T cells in healthy people across ages. Of note for this clonotype: Its ends do not fully match the called genes, so a read error is possible.

From germline, CDR1 is SGHRS and CDR2 YFSETQ. The CDR3 length is 16 residues. Primed by a sample-barcoded 5' primer and a J-beta primer mix, a second PCR proceeded for about 6 to 11 cycles. Each CDR3 protein is one row after TCRdb ran MiXCR on the 5' RACE reads. The data show hundreds of thousands of distinct CDR3 sequences, about 30% seen once. Sequenced: blood. V is TRBV5-1 and J is TRBJ1-5, with a possible D match to TRBD1 (5 bases). The TCR was taken from a woman at least 80 years old in good health. CDR3 residues: CVSSWGPDSLGGSQHF. The CDR3 bases are TGCGTCAGCAGCTGGGGACCCGACAGCCTCGGTGGGTCCCAGCATTTT.